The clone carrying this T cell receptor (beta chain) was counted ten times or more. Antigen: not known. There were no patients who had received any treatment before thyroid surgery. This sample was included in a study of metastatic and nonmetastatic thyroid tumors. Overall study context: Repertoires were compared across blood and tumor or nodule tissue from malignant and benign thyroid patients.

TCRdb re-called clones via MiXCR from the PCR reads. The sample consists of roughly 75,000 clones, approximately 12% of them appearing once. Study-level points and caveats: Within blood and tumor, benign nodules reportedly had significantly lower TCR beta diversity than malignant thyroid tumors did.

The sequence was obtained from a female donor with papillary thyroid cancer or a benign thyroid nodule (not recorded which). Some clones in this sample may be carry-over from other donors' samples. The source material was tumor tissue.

The CDR3 region has the DNA TGTGCCAGCAGTGTTTTAGCGGGGTCGTATTTT. It is translated as CASSVLAGSYF. The chain carries TRBV2 and TRBJ2-3; 8 bases map to TRBD2. With V trimmed by 4 bases and J by 14 bases, 5 bases remained unmatched. The CDR3 is 11 amino acids. CDR1 and CDR2 (germline): SNHLY, FYNNEI.